This TCR beta chain was observed in a study of identical twins. Trimming stripped 5 bases from V and 5 bases from J, with 18 bases between. This CDR3 region has 15 residues. It was template switching that added a universal primer site, and there were unique molecular identifiers on the cDNA. TCRdb recomputed calls from the 5' RACE reads with MiXCR, one row per CDR3 protein. The sample carries around 530,000 distinct CDR3 sequences, 15% recorded once. General study findings and limits: A lower insertion count was a feature of abundant cord blood beta clonotypes, with no such feature in memory repertoires.

Many counts were recorded for this clonotype. Its antigen is not identified. The sample also formed part of further work on yellow fever vaccine responses in identical twins.

The clonotype originates from a woman aged 18 to 35 in good health. The chain combines TRBV12-3 or TRBV12-4 with TRBJ1-2; D is ambiguous. Sequencing used CD4+ T cells sorted from blood. In nucleotides, the CDR3 is TGTGCCAGCAGTCCGTCCGGGTTACGAGGGTATGGCTACACCTTC. It is translated as CASSPSGLRGYGYTF.